The rows below give T cell receptor beta chains drawn from one sample of a study of blood T cell repertoires in COVID-19. Only in-frame clones appear in the TCRdb table, and some are missing; sequencing was by immunoSEQ multiplex PCR. The sample records fewer than 250,000 clones, about four fifths being singletons. Sequencing input: PBMCs or T cells enriched from blood (not recorded which). The receptors here all came from a woman aged 40 to 50 who had been exposed to COVID-19. Each CDR3 is given with its conserved first and last residue. The order of the fields is J gene, V gene, D gene, clone size, CDR3 protein, CDR3 DNA. D genes are given only for firm matches. Some rows have no size entry. The others give once, few or many, or a class for an expanded clone.

j_gene: TRBJ2-3
v_gene: TRBV19
d_gene: TRBD1
abundance: few
CDR3aa: CASSIQGVSTDTQYF
CDR3nt: TGTGCCAGTAGTATACAGGGGGTTAGCACAGATACGCAGTATTTT

j_gene: TRBJ1-2
v_gene: TRBV28
d_gene: .
abundance: .
CDR3aa: CASSRVPGGYGYTF
CDR3nt: TGTGCCAGCAGCCGCGTCCCGGGAGGCTATGGCTACACCTTC

j_gene: TRBJ1-1
v_gene: TRBV7-2
d_gene: TRBD1
abundance: .
CDR3aa: CASSLGLTGGRLEAFF
CDR3nt: TGTGCCAGCAGCTTAGGGTTAACAGGGGGACGATTGGAAGCTTTCTTT

j_gene: TRBJ2-1
v_gene: TRBV5-1
d_gene: TRBD2
abundance: .
CDR3aa: CASSLESSGRYNEQFF
CDR3nt: TGCGCCAGCAGCTTGGAGTCTAGCGGGCGTTACAATGAGCAGTTCTTC

j_gene: TRBJ2-3
v_gene: TRBV9
d_gene: TRBD2
abundance: .
CDR3aa: CASSPSIKRGGGTQYF
CDR3nt: TGTGCCAGCAGCCCCTCCATTAAGCGGGGGGGCGGTACGCAGTATTTT

j_gene: TRBJ1-2
v_gene: TRBV28
d_gene: .
abundance: .
CDR3aa: CASTKEGRYGYTF
CDR3nt: TGTGCCAGCACGAAGGAGGGCCGCTATGGCTACACCTTC

j_gene: TRBJ1-1
v_gene: TRBV5-6
d_gene: TRBD1
abundance: .
CDR3aa: CASSPGGPEAFF
CDR3nt: TGTGCCAGCAGCCCAGGGGGCCCTGAAGCTTTCTTT

j_gene: TRBJ2-3
v_gene: TRBV7-3
d_gene: .
abundance: .
CDR3aa: CASSLYWGGGQDTQYF
CDR3nt: TGTGCCAGCAGCTTATACTGGGGAGGAGGACAAGATACGCAGTATTTT

j_gene: TRBJ1-1
v_gene: TRBV29-1
d_gene: TRBD1
abundance: .
CDR3aa: CSVDRGTSEAFF
CDR3nt: TGCAGCGTCGACAGGGGTACATCTGAAGCTTTCTTT

j_gene: TRBJ1-1
v_gene: TRBV9
d_gene: TRBD1
abundance: .
CDR3aa: CASSETGYTEAFF
CDR3nt: TGTGCCAGCAGCGAGACAGGGTACACTGAAGCTTTCTTT